These 21 T cell receptor beta chains were all obtained from the same sample, sequenced in a study of blood T cell repertoires in COVID-19. The assay was immunoSEQ multiplex PCR, and TCRdb's table has in-frame clones only and misses some. The sample yields around 50,000 clones, 90% seen once. Sequenced input: peripheral blood. Source of these receptors: a man aged 65-85 years with active COVID-19.

The genes are TRBV27 and TRBJ1-1, with D maybe TRBD1 (5 bases). The CDR3 consists of 13 residues. Germline loops: CDR1 MNHEY, CDR2 SMNVEV (reference sequence). V lost 5 bases and J 5 bases, leaving 12 bases between the germline ends. The CDR3 bases are TGTGCCAGCAGTCGTACAGGAGAAACTGAAGCTTTCTTT. It codes for CASSRTGETEAFF.

The chain links TRBV29-1 to TRBJ2-7; TRBD1 matches 10 bases. Per the germline V gene, CDR1 is SQVTM and CDR2 is ANQGSEA. This CDR3 has 12 amino acids. J gave up 5 bases and V 6 bases, and 4 bases lay outside the gene matches. The CDR3 region is CSVDGTGDEQYF. CDR3 nucleotide sequence: TGCAGCGTCGACGGGACAGGGGACGAGCAGTACTTC.

V is TRBV28 and J is TRBJ2-7; maybe TRBD1 (6 bases). CDR3 length: 14 amino acids. From germline, CDR1 is MDHEN and CDR2 SYDVKM. V lost 6 bases and J lost 3, with 15 bases in between. The CDR3 region is CASRDRGSVYEQYF. DNA of the CDR3: TGTGCCAGCAGGGACAGAGGTTCAGTCTACGAGCAGTACTTC.

V gene TRBV19 combines with J gene TRBJ2-5; possibly TRBD2 for D (7 bases). CDR1 LNHDA and CDR2 SQIVND come from the germline V gene (reference sequence). This CDR3 spans 18 amino acids. V was clipped by 3 bases and J by 2 bases, with 22 bases between them. CDR3 sequence: CASSIRGGIILAQETQYF. As DNA, the CDR3 is TGTGCCAGTAGTATCCGCGGGGGCATTATTCTTGCTCAAGAGACCCAGTACTTC.

The V and J genes are TRBV27 and TRBJ1-5; a possible D gene is TRBD1 (5 bases). Trimming cost V 3 bases and J 6 bases, with 24 bases left between them. Germline CDR1 and CDR2: MNHEY and SMNVEV (reference sequence). The CDR3 covers 18 residues. CDR3 in DNA: TGTGCCAGCAGTTTTACAGGAGGCGGGGGTAGGGGTCGTCAGCCCCAGCATTTT. This gives the protein CASSFTGGGGRGRQPQHF.

The rearrangement links TRBV19 to TRBJ1-2; D gene ambiguous. Germline V gene data show CDR1 as LNHDA and CDR2 as SQIVND (reference sequence). The CDR3 contains 13 residues. Trimming took off 7 bases at V and 7 bases at J, with 16 bases between the two ends. The CDR3 DNA reads as TGTGCCAGTACCCCTCCCTTGAGGGCTGGCTACACCTTC. It is translated as CASTPPLRAGYTF.

The chain employs TRBV4-1 and TRBJ2-1; TRBD2 matches at 8 bases. V gave up 1 base and J gave up 6 bases; unmatched junction bases: 8. The CDR3 loop spans 16 amino acids. From germline, CDR1 is MGHRA and CDR2 YSYEKL. The CDR3 loop reads CASSQGGREARNEQFF. The CDR3 region has the DNA TGCGCCAGCAGCCAAGGAGGGCGGGAGGCCCGCAATGAGCAGTTCTTC.

The rearrangement joins TRBV27 to TRBJ1-5, with TRBD1 matching over 7 bases. Per germline, CDR1 MNHEY and CDR2 SMNVEV (reference sequence). The CDR3 has 15 residues. Trimming at V came to 8 bases and at J to 0 bases, leaving 7 bases not matched to a gene. The CDR3 sequence: CASRAGTDSNQPQHF. In DNA, the CDR3 is TGTGCCAGCCGAGCCGGGACAGATAGCAATCAGCCCCAGCATTTT.

The table lists this clone with a count of one. The chain recombines TRBV5-1 with TRBJ2-2, with 11 bases that match TRBD1. The V gene end was trimmed by 7 bases and the J gene end by 6 bases; junction bases not matched to a gene: 5. The CDR3 spans 14 residues. CDR1 and CDR2 from the germline V gene are SGHRS and YFSETQ. The CDR3 DNA reads as TGCGCCAGCTCCGGGACAGGGGGAGCCGGGGAGCTGTTTTTT. Translation gives CASSGTGGAGELFF.

The table lists this clone with a count of one. The chain links TRBV3-1 (or the pseudogene TRBV3-2) to TRBJ1-5; a weak D match, TRBD1 (6 bases). Germline values: CDR1 LGHDT, CDR2 YNNKEL (reference sequence). V gave up 1 base and J gave up 5 bases, with 12 bases separating them. The CDR3 is 15 residues long. In DNA, the CDR3 is TGTGCCAGCAGCCAAGTACCAGGGGAAGATCAGCCCCAGCATTTT. Its translation: CASSQVPGEDQPQHF.

This clone appeared a few times. The V call is TRBV4-2, the J call TRBJ2-3; TRBD2 might be the D (7 bases). The length of the CDR3 is 21 residues. V was shortened by 2 bases and J by 1 base, with 28 bases between the two germline ends. CDR1 is LGHNA, CDR2 YNFKEQ, per germline. Here the CDR3 reads CASSQRGRGKGGSRGTDTQYF. In nucleotides, the CDR3 is TGTGCCAGCAGCCAAAGGGGGAGAGGCAAGGGCGGGAGTCGGGGCACAGATACGCAGTATTTT.

This chain uses TRBV7-3 with TRBJ2-1; 12 positions agree with TRBD2. The V segment lost 2 bases and the J segment 8 bases; nucleotides outside the gene matches: 4. Germline-derived CDR1 and CDR2 are SGHTA and FQGTGA. The CDR3 runs to 15 residues. The CDR3: CASSLLAGGPHEQFF. The CDR3 bases are TGTGCCAGCAGCTTACTAGCGGGAGGGCCGCATGAGCAGTTCTTC.

The chain links TRBV27 to TRBJ2-5, with 8 bases identical to TRBD1. The CDR3 sequence is 15 residues long. V shed 7 bases and J 2 bases; nucleotides not matched to a gene: 9. The germline V gene encodes CDR1 MNHEY and CDR2 SMNVEV (reference sequence). This chain's CDR3 is CASKRNRGEQETQYF. In DNA, the CDR3 is TGTGCCAGCAAAAGGAACAGGGGGGAGCAAGAGACCCAGTACTTC.

The chain uses TRBV5-1 and TRBJ2-1; D possibly corresponds to TRBD1 (5 bases). This CDR3 spans 14 amino acids. Germline CDR1 and CDR2: SGHRS and YFSETQ. V shed 4 bases and J shed 7 bases, with 15 bases lying between them. The CDR3 sequence: CASSLLIGANEQFF. CDR3 DNA sequence: TGCGCCAGCAGCCTCCTAATAGGGGCTAATGAGCAGTTCTTC.

In its sample, this clone was seen once. This rearrangement joins TRBV6-2 or TRBV6-3 to TRBJ2-1; TRBD1 agrees at 9 bases. CDR1 MNHEY and CDR2 SVGEGT come from the germline V gene. There are 15 residues in the CDR3. The junction had 5 bases not matched to a gene; V was cut back by 2 bases and J by 6 bases. The CDR3, as DNA: TGTGCCAGCAGTTACGGACAGGGGAATTTCAATGAGCAGTTCTTC. It encodes CASSYGQGNFNEQFF.

V is TRBV9 and J is TRBJ2-7, with D possibly being TRBD2 (6 bases). V lost 10 bases, J lost 0 bases, and 11 bases lay in between. Germline assignment: CDR1 SGDLS and CDR2 YYNGEE. CDR3 size: 12 residues. CDR3 DNA: TGTGCCGGAGGGGAGGCCTCCTACGAGCAGTACTTC. It codes for CAGGEASYEQYF.

The V and J genes are TRBV6-5 and TRBJ1-6, with 9 bases matching TRBD1. Trimming removed 6 bases from V and 9 bases from J; junction bases left unmatched: 9. The CDR3 consists of 15 residues. The germline V gene has CDR1 MNHEY and CDR2 SVGAGI. The CDR3 DNA is TGTGCCAGCAGCCGCCTGGGACAGGGTGGTTCACCCCTCCACTTT. Translation: CASSRLGQGGSPLHF.

The chain employs TRBV2 and TRBJ1-2; D is possibly TRBD1 (6 bases). Germline CDR1 reads SNHLY; CDR2 reads FYNNEI. This CDR3 is built from 14 residues. Trimming removed 7 bases at V and 1 base at J, with 13 bases between. CDR3 in amino acids: CASTRTENNYGYTF. The CDR3 nucleotides read TGTGCCAGCACCCGGACAGAAAATAACTATGGCTACACCTTC.

This chain's CDR3 is CASSWTSGGSTDTQYF. DNA of the CDR3: TGTGCCAGCAGCTGGACTAGCGGGGGTAGCACAGATACGCAGTATTTT. The chain uses TRBV7-2 and TRBJ2-3, with TRBD2 identical over 13 bases. Germline-derived CDR1 and CDR2 are SGHTA and FQGNSA. CDR3 size: 16 residues. The J segment lost 0 bases and the V segment lost 4 bases, leaving 1 base of the junction unmatched.

This chain joins TRBV2 and TRBJ2-2; 8 nucleotides agree with TRBD1. Per the germline V gene, CDR1 is SNHLY and CDR2 is FYNNEI. Trimming took 6 bases from V and 0 from J; bases not matched to a gene: 3. CDR3 size: 15 residues. CDR3 DNA: TGTGCCAGCAGAACGGGACAGGCGAACACCGGGGAGCTGTTTTTT. Amino acids: CASRTGQANTGELFF.

The V gene is TRBV7-9, the J gene TRBJ2-1, with no clear D. This CDR3 region has 13 residues. Trimming stripped 5 bases from V and 12 bases from J, with 17 bases between. Germline-derived CDR1 and CDR2 are SEHNR and FQNEAQ (reference sequence). The CDR3 DNA is TGTGCCAGCAGCCTTCCCGGGTTCTATGGGCAGTTCTTC. It yields the protein CASSLPGFYGQFF.